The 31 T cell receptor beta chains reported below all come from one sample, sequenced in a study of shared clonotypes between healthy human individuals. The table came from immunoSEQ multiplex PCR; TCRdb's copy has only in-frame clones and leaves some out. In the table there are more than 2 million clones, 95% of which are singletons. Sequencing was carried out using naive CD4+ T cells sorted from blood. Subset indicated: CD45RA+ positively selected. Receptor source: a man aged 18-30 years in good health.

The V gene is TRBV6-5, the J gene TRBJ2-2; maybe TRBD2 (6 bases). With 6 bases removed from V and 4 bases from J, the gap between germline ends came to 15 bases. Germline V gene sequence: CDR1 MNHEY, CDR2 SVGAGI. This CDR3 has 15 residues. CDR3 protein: CASSTGRGGTGELFF. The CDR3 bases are TGTGCCAGCAGCACAGGTCGGGGAGGCACCGGGGAGCTGTTTTTT.

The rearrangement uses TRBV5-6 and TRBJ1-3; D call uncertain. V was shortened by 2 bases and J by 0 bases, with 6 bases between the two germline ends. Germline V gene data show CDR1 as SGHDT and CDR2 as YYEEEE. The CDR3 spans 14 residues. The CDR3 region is CASSFSVSGNTIYF. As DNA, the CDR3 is TGTGCCAGCAGCTTTTCGGTCTCTGGAAACACCATATATTTT.

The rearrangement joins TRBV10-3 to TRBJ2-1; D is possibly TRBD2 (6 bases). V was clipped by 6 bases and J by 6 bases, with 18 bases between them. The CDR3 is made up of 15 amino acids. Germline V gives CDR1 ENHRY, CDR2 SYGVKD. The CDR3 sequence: CAISLPSEVGNEQFF. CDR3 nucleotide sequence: TGTGCCATCAGCTTGCCTAGCGAGGTAGGCAATGAGCAGTTCTTC.

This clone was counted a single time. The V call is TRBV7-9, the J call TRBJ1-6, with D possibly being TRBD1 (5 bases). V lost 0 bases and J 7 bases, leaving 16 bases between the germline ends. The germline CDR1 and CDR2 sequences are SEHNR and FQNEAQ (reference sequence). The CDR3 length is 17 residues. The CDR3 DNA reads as TGTGCCAGCAGCTTAGCGAGGGACTTAGGGAGGAATTCACCCCTCCACTTT. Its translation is CASSLARDLGRNSPLHF.

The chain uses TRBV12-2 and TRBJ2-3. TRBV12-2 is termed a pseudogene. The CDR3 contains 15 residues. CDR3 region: CASRLDVGCTDTQYF. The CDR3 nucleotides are TGTGCAAGTCGCTTAGATGTGGGATGCACAGATACGCAGTATTTT.

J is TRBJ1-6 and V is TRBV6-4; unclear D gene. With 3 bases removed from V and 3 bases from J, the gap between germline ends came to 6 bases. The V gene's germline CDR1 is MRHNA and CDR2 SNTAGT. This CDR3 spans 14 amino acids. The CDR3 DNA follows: TGTGCCAGCAGTGAAGGCAGCTATAATTCACCCCTCCACTTT. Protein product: CASSEGSYNSPLHF.

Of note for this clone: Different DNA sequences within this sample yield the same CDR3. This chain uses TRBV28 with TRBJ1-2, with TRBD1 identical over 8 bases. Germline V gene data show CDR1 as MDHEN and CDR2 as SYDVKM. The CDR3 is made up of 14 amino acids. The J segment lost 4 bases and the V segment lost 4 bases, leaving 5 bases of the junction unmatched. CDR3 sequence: CASSSGQGSYGYTF. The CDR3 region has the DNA TGTGCCAGCAGTTCCGGACAGGGCTCCTATGGCTACACCTTC.

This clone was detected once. CDR3 amino acids: CASSSDRASGEQYF. In nucleotides, the CDR3 is TGTGCCAGCAGTTCCGACAGGGCCTCGGGCGAGCAGTACTTC. The J gene is TRBJ2-7, the V gene TRBV6-5; 7 positions match TRBD1. CDR1 MNHEY and CDR2 SVGAGI come from the germline V gene. The CDR3 covers 14 residues. Trimming at V came to 4 bases and at J to 6 bases, leaving 9 bases not matched to a gene.

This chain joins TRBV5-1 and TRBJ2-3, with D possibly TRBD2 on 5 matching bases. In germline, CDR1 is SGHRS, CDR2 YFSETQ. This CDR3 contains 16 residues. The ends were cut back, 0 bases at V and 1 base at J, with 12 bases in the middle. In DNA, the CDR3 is TGCGCCAGCAGCTTGGTAGCGAGTCGAGGCACAGATACGCAGTATTTT. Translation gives CASSLVASRGTDTQYF.

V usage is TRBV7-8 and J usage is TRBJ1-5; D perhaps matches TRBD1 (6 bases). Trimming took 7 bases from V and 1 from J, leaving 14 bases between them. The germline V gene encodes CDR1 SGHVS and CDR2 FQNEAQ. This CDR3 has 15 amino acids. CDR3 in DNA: TGTGCCAGCACCATAGGGGGGAGCAGCAATCAGCCCCAGCATTTT. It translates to CASTIGGSSNQPQHF.

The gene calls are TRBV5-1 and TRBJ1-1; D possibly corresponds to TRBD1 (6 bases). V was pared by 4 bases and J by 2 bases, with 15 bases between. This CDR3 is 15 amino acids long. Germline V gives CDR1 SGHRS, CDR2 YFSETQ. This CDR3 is CASSRGHPDNTEAFF. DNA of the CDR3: TGCGCCAGCAGCAGGGGACACCCTGACAACACTGAAGCTTTCTTT.

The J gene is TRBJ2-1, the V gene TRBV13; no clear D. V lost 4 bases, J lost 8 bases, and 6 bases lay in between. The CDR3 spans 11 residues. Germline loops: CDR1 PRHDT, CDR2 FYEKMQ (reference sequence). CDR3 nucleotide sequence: TGTGCCAGCAGCTCGTCCGATGAGCAGTTCTTC. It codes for CASSSSDEQFF. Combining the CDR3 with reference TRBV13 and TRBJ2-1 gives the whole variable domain AAGVIQSPRHLIKEKRETATLKCYPIPRHDTVYWYQQGPGQDPQFLISFYEKMQSDKGSIPDRFSAQQFSDYHSELNMSSLELGDSALYFCASSSSDEQFFGPGTRLTVL.

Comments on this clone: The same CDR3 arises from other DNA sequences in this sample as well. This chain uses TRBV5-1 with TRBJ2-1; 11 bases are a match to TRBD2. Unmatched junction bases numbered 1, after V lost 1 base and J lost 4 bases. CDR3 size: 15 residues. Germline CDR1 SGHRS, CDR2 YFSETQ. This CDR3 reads CASSLRLAGYNEQFF. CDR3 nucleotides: TGCGCCAGCAGCTTGAGACTAGCGGGATACAATGAGCAGTTCTTC.

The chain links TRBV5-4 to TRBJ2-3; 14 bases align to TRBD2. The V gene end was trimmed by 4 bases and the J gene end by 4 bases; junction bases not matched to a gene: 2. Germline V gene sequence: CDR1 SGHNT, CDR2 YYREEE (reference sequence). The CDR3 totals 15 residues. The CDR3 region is CASSEGLAGADTQYF. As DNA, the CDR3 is TGTGCCAGCAGCGAGGGACTAGCGGGAGCAGATACGCAGTATTTT.

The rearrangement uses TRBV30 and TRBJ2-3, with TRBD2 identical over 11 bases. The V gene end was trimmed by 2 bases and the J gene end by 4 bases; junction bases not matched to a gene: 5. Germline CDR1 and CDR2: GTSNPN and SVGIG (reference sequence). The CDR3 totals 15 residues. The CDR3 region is CAWSFSGGAPDTQYF. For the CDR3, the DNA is TGTGCCTGGAGTTTTAGCGGGGGGGCCCCAGATACGCAGTATTTT.

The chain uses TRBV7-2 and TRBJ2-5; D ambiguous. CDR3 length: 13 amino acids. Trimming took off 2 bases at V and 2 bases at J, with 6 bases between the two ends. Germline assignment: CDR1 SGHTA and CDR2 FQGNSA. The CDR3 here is CASSLSEQETQYF. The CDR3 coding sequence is TGTGCCAGCAGCTTATCTGAGCAAGAGACCCAGTACTTC.

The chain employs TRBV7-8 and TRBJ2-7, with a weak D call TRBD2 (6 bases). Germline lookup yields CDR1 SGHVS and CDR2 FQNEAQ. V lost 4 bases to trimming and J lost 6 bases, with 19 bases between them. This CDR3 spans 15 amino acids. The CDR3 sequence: CASSWRRLGTSEQYF. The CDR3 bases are TGTGCCAGCAGCTGGAGGAGACTAGGGACCTCCGAGCAGTACTTC.

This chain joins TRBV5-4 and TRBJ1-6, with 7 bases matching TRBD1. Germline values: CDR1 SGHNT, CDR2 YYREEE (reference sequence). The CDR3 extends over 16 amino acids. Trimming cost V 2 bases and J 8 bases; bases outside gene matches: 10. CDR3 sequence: CASSLPNRGSDSPLHF. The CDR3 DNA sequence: TGTGCCAGCAGCTTACCAAACAGGGGCTCGGATTCACCCCTCCACTTT.

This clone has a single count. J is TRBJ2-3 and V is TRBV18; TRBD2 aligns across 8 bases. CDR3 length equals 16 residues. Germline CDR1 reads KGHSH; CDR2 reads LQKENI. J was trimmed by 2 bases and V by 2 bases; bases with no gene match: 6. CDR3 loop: CASSPSKRGTTDTQYF. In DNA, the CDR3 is TGTGCCAGCTCACCATCAAAGCGGGGGACCACAGATACGCAGTATTTT.

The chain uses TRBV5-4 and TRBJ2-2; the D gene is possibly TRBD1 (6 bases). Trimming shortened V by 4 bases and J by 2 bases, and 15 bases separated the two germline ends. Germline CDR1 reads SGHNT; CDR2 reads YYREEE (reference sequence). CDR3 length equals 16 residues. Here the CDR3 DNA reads TGTGCCAGCAGCGGAGTTAAGGACAGAAACACCGGGGAGCTGTTTTTT. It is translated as CASSGVKDRNTGELFF.

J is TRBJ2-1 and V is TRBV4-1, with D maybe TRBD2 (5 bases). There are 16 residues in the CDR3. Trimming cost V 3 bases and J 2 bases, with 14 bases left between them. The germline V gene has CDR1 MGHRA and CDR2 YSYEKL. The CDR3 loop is CASSQLSTSTYNEQFF. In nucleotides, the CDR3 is TGCGCCAGCAGCCAGTTGAGCACTAGTACCTACAATGAGCAGTTCTTC.

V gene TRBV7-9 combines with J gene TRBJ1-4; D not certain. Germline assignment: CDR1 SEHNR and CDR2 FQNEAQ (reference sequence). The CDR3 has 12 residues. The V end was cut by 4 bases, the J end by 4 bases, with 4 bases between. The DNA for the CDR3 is TGTGCCAGCAGCTACCTTAATGAAAAACTGTTTTTT. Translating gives CASSYLNEKLFF.

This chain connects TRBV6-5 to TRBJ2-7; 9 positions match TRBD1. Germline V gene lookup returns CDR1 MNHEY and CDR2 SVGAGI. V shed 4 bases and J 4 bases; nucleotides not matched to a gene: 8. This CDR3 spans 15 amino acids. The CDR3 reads CASSSTGGVRYEQYF. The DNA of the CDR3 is TGTGCCAGCAGTTCTACAGGGGGCGTGCGTTACGAGCAGTACTTC.

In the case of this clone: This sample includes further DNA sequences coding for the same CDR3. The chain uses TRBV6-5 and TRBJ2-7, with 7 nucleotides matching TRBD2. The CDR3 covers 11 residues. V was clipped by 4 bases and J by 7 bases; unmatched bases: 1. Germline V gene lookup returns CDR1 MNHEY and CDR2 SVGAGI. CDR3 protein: CASSWGGEQYF. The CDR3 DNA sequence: TGTGCCAGCAGTTGGGGGGGAGAGCAGTACTTC.

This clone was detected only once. This CDR3 is CASSRQGGDTGELFF. CDR3 nucleotides: TGTGCCAGCAGTAGACAGGGTGGGGACACCGGGGAGCTGTTTTTT. The chain employs TRBV9 and TRBJ2-2, with TRBD1 matching 7 bases. Germline V CDR1 and CDR2: SGDLS, YYNGEE. The CDR3 sequence is 15 residues long. The V and J ends lost 5 bases and 3 bases, in that order; junction bases with no gene match: 7.

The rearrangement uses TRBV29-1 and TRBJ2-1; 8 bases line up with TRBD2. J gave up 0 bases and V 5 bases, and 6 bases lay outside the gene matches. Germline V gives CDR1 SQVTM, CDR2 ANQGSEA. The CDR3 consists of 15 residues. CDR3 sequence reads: CSVYSGAGSYNEQFF. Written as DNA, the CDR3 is TGCAGCGTTTATAGCGGGGCCGGCTCCTACAATGAGCAGTTCTTC.

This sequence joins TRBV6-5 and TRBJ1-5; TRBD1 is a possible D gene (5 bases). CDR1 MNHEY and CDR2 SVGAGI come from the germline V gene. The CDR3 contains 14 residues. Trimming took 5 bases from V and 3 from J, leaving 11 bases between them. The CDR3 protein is CASSNGGVNQPQHF. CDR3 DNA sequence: TGTGCCAGCAGTAACGGGGGAGTCAATCAGCCCCAGCATTTT.

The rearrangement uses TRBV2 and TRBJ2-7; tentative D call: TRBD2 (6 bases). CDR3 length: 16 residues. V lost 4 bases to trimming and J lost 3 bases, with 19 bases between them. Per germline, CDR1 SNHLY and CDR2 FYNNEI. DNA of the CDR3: TGTGCCAGCAGTGGCGCAGTCAGGAGCGGGCTCTACGAGCAGTACTTC. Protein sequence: CASSGAVRSGLYEQYF.

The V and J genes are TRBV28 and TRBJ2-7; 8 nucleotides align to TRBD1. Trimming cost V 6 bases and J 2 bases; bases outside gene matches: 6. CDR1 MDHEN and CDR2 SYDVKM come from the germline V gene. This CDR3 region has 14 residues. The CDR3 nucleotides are TGTGCCAGCAGAGCTACAGGGGGTGCCTACGAGCAGTACTTC. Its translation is CASRATGGAYEQYF.

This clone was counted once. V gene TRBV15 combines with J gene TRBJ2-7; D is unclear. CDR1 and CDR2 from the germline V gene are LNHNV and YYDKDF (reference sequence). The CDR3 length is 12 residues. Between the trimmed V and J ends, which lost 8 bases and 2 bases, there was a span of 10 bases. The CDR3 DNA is TGTGCCACCTCCAACTTTGCCTACGAGCAGTACTTC. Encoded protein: CATSNFAYEQYF. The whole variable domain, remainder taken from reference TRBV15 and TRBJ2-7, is DAMVIQNPRYQVTQFGKPVTLSCSQTLNHNVMYWYQQKSSQAPKLLFHYYDKDFNNEADTPDNFQSRRPNTSFCFLDIRSPGLGDTAMYLCATSNFAYEQYFGPGTRLTVT.

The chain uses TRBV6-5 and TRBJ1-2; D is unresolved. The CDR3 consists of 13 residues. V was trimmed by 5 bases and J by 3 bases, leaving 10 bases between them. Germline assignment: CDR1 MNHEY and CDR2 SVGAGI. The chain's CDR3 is CASSEWWDYGYTF. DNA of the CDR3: TGTGCCAGCAGTGAATGGTGGGACTATGGCTACACCTTC.